Listed here are 4 T cell receptor beta chains from one sample, sequenced in a study of shared clonotypes between healthy human individuals. TCRdb's table, derived via immunoSEQ multiplex PCR, lists solely in-frame clones and lacks some. Among over a million clones, about 96% were seen once, and the ten largest hold roughly 1.1%. Specimen: naive CD4+ T cells sorted from blood. Subset of the sample: CD45RA+ positively selected. The receptor set was obtained from a man aged 30 to 45 in good health.

The chain uses TRBV5-1 and TRBJ2-5; 7 positions match TRBD1. The V gene end was trimmed by 4 bases and the J gene end by 2 bases; junction bases not matched to a gene: 14. CDR3 length: 17 amino acids. Germline V gives CDR1 SGHRS, CDR2 YFSETQ. The CDR3 loop reads CASSLAAGGRLQETQYF. CDR3 nucleotides: TGCGCCAGCAGCCTGGCGGCAGGGGGAAGGTTACAAGAGACCCAGTACTTC.

The CDR3 DNA reads TGTGCCAGCAGCTTAGGACAGAGGACTGAAAAACTGTTTTTT. Protein: CASSLGQRTEKLFF. The V gene is TRBV7-9, the J gene TRBJ1-4; D perhaps matches TRBD1 (5 bases). The length of the CDR3 is 14 residues. Trimming took off 1 base at V and 7 bases at J, with 10 bases between the two ends. Germline V gives CDR1 SEHNR, CDR2 FQNEAQ (reference sequence). The full variable domain, in which reference TRBV7-9 and TRBJ1-4 provide the parts outside the CDR3, is DTGVSQNPRHKITKRGQNVTFRCDPISEHNRLYWYRQTLGQGPEFLTYFQNEAQLEKSRLLSDRFSAERPKGSFSTLEIQRTEQGDSAMYLCASSLGQRTEKLFFGSGTQLSVL.

Only one count was recorded for this clone. The V gene is TRBV14, the J gene TRBJ1-4; no reliable D call. The CDR3 runs to 13 residues. The germline V gene has CDR1 SGHDN and CDR2 FVKESK. Trimming left V 6 bases short and J 4 bases short, with 9 bases between. The CDR3: CASRVTVNEKLFF. As DNA, the CDR3 is TGTGCCAGCAGGGTTACAGTTAATGAAAAACTGTTTTTT. Based on the CDR3 plus reference TRBV14 and TRBJ1-4, the full variable domain is EAGVTQFPSHSVIEKGQTVTLRCDPISGHDNLYWYRRVMGKEIKFLLHFVKESKQDESGMPNNRFLAERTGGTYSTLKVQPAELEDSGVYFCASRVTVNEKLFFGSGTQLSVL.

J is TRBJ2-4 and V is TRBV19; D uncertain. Germline-derived CDR1 and CDR2 are LNHDA and SQIVND (reference sequence). Trimming removed 5 bases from V and 7 bases from J, with 18 bases in between. This CDR3 contains 15 residues. CDR3 in DNA: TGTGCCAGTAGTCACAATTGGGGAAATTGGAACATTCAGTACTTC. Residues: CASSHNWGNWNIQYF.